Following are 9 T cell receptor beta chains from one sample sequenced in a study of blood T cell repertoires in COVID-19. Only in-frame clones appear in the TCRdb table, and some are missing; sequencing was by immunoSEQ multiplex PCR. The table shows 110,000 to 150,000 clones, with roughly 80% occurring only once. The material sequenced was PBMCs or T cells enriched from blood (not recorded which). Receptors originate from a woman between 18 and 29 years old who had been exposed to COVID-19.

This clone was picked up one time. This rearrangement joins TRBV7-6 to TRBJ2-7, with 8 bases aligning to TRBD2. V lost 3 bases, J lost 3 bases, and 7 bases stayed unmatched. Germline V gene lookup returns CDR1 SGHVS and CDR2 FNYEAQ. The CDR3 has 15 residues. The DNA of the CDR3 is TGTGCCAGCAGCTTCACTAGCGGAGGTATCTACGAGCAGTACTTC. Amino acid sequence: CASSFTSGGIYEQYF.

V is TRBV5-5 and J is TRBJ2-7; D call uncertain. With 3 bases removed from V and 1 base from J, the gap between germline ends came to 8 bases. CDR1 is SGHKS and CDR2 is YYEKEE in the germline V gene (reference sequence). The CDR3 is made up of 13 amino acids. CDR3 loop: CASSYAGSYEQYF. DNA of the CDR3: TGTGCCAGCAGCTACGCAGGATCCTACGAGCAGTACTTC.

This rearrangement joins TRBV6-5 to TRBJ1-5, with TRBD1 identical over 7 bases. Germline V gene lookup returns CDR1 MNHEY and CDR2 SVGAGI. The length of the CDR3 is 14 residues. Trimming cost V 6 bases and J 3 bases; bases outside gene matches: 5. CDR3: CASSRQGFNQPQHF. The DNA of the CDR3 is TGTGCCAGCAGCCGACAGGGATTCAATCAGCCCCAGCATTTT.

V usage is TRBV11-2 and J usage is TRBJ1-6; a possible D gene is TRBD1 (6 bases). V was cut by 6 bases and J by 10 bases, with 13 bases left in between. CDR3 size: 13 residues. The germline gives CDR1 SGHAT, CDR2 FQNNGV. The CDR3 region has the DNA TGTGCCAGCAGGAATACAGGGCGGTCACCCCTCCACTTT. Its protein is CASRNTGRSPLHF.

The CDR3 spells CASSHGTASYEQYF. CDR3 bases: TGTGCCAGCAGTCATGGGACAGCCAGCTACGAGCAGTACTTC. V gene TRBV6-1 combines with J gene TRBJ2-7; 7 bases agree with TRBD1. In germline, CDR1 is MNHNS, CDR2 SASEGT. J was trimmed by 3 bases and V by 5 bases; bases with no gene match: 7. The CDR3 covers 14 residues.

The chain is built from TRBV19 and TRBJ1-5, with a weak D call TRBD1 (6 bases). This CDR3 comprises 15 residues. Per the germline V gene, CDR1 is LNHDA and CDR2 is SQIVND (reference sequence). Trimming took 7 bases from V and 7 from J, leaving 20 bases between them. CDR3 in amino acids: CASTDGIQGEQPQHF. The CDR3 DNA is TGTGCCAGTACCGATGGGATACAGGGTGAGCAGCCCCAGCATTTT.

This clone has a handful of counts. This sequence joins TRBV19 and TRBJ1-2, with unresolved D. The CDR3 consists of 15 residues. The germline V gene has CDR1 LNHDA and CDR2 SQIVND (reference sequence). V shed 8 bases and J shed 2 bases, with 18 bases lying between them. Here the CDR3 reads CASSPLEGLNYGYTF. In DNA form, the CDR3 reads TGTGCCAGTTCCCCATTGGAGGGATTAAACTATGGCTACACCTTC.

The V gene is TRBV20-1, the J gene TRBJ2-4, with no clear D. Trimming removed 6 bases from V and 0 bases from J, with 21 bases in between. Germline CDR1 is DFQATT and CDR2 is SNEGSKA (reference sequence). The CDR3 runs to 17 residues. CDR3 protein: CSASLGVKALAKNIQYF. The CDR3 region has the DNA TGCAGTGCGAGTCTTGGAGTGAAGGCCTTAGCCAAAAACATTCAGTACTTC.

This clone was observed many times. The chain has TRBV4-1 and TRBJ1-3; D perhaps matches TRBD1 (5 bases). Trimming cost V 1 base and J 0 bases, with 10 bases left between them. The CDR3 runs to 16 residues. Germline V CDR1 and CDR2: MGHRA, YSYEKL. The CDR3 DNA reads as TGCGCCAGCAGCCAAGCGGGAGGGGTCTCTGGAAACACCATATATTTT. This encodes CASSQAGGVSGNTIYF.